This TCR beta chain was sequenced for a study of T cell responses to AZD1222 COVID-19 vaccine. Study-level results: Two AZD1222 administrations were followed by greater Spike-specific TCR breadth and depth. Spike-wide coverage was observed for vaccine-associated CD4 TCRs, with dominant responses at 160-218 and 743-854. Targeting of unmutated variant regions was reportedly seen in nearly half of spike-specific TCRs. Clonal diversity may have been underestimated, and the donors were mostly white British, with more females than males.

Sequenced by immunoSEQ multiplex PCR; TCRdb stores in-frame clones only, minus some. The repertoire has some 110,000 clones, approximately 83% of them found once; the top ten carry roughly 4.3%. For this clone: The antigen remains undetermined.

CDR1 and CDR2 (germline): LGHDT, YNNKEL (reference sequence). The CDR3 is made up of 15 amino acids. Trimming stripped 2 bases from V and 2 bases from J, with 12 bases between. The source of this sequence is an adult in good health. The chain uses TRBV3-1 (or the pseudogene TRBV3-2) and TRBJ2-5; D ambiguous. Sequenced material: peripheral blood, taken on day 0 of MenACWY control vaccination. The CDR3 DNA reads TGTGCCAGCAGCCAACCCAACATCGTTCAAGAGACCCAGTACTTC. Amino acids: CASSQPNIVQETQYF.